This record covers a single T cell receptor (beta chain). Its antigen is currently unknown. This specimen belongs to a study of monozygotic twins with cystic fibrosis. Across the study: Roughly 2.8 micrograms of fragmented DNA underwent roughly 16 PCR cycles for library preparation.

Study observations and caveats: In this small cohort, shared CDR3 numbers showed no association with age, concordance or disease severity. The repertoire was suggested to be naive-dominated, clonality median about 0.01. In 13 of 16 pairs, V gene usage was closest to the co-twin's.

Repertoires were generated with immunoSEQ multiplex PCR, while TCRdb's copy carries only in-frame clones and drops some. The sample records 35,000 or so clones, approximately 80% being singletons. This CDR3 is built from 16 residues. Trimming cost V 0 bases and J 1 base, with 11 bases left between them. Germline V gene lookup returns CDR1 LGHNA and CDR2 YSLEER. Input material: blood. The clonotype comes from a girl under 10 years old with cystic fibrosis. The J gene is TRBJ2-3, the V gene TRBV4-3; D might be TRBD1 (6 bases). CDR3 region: CASSQETGTGTDTQYF. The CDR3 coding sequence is TGCGCCAGCAGCCAAGAAACAGGGACGGGCACAGATACGCAGTATTTT.